Listed here are 6 T cell receptor beta chains from one sample, sequenced in a study of T cell responses to AZD1222 COVID-19 vaccine. Using immunoSEQ multiplex PCR, the repertoire was profiled, and TCRdb retains in-frame clones only, with some absent. The profile shows about 140,000 clones, around 90% of them singletons. This sample comprised peripheral blood, obtained 28 days after the second AZD1222 dose. Receptors were obtained from an adult who received the AZD1222 COVID-19 vaccine.

The chain combines TRBV24-1 with TRBJ2-4; the match to TRBD1 covers 7 bases. Germline CDR1 is KGHDR and CDR2 is SFDVKD. This CDR3 contains 16 residues. Trimming at V came to 3 bases and at J to 6 bases, leaving 10 bases not matched to a gene. The CDR3 here is CATSDPGTEGRNIQYF. CDR3 bases: TGTGCCACCAGTGATCCCGGGACAGAGGGACGAAACATTCAGTACTTC.

The chain uses TRBV4-2 and TRBJ1-4; 7 bases fit TRBD1. The CDR3 covers 14 residues. The germline V gene has CDR1 LGHNA and CDR2 YNFKEQ. The ends lost 4 bases at V and 4 bases at J; junction bases unmatched: 3. CDR3 coding DNA: TGTGCCAGCAGCCCGGGACAGAATAATGAAAAACTGTTTTTT. It translates to CASSPGQNNEKLFF.

This chain links TRBV2 with TRBJ1-2, with TRBD1 matching over 8 bases. CDR1 and CDR2 (germline): SNHLY, FYNNEI. CDR3 length: 16 amino acids. With 7 bases clipped from V and 4 bases from J, the junction kept 14 bases outside the gene matches. Written as DNA, the CDR3 is TGTGCCAGCAACTTACCGGGACAGGTCGAATTCTATGGCTACACCTTC. It encodes CASNLPGQVEFYGYTF.

V usage is TRBV6-5 and J usage is TRBJ2-7; TRBD1 aligns across 7 bases. CDR3 length equals 13 residues. Germline V gene sequence: CDR1 MNHEY, CDR2 SVGAGI. Trimming at V came to 7 bases and at J to 5 bases, leaving 8 bases not matched to a gene. This CDR3 reads CASTGQNRDEQYF. In nucleotides, the CDR3 is TGTGCCAGCACGGGACAGAACCGGGACGAGCAGTACTTC.

The chain carries TRBV4-3 and TRBJ1-1; no clear D. Trimming cost V 4 bases and J 0 bases, with 6 bases left between them. The CDR3 length is 13 residues. The germline V gene has CDR1 LGHNA and CDR2 YSLEER. The CDR3 here is CASSLGVNTEAFF. CDR3 coding DNA: TGCGCCAGCAGCCTCGGGGTGAACACTGAAGCTTTCTTT.

The chain is built from TRBV29-1 and TRBJ2-1; TRBD2 agrees at 9 bases. The CDR3 runs 12 residues. Germline values: CDR1 SQVTM, CDR2 ANQGSEA. Losses at the gene ends were 6 bases for V and 6 bases for J; bases not matched to a gene: 3. Here the CDR3 reads CSVGTSTNEQFF. DNA of the CDR3: TGCAGCGTGGGGACTAGCACCAATGAGCAGTTCTTC.